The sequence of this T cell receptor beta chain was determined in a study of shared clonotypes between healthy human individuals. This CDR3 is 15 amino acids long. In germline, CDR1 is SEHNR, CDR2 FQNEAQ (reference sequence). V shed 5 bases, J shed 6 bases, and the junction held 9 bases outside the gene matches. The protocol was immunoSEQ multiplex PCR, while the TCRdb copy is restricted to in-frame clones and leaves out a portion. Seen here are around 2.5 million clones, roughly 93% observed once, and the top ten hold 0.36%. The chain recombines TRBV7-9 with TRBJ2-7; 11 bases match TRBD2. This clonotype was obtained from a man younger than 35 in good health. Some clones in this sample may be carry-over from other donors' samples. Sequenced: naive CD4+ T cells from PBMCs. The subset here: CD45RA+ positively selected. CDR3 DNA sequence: TGTGCCAGCAGCCCCCCGGTGACTAGCGGGGCCGAGCAGTACTTC. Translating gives CASSPPVTSGAEQYF.